The 29 T cell receptor beta chains reported below all come from one sample, sequenced in a study of response to subunit inactivated influenza vaccine. TCRdb recomputed calls from the RT-PCR reads with MiXCR, one row per CDR3 protein. The sample includes about 570,000 distinct CDR3 sequences, around 10% of them seen just once. These data also featured in a second study, about T cells expressing NK-cell markers. That report adds: The cDNA for TCR beta came from 5'RACE template switching with UMIs.

Sequences were derived from PBMCs from blood, sampled on the day of vaccination. These receptors were collected from a man aged 50 to 60 who received an inactivated influenza vaccine.

The chain couples TRBV27 to TRBJ2-3; 7 positions match TRBD2. The germline CDR1 and CDR2 sequences are MNHEY and SMNVEV (reference sequence). The CDR3 runs to 14 residues. Losses at the gene ends were 7 bases for V and 4 bases for J; bases not matched to a gene: 8. CDR3 DNA: TGTGCCAGCATCGGAAGCGGGATCTCAGATACGCAGTATTTT. Translation gives CASIGSGISDTQYF.

This clonotype turned up a few times. V gene TRBV28 combines with J gene TRBJ2-6, with TRBD1 as a possible D gene (6 bases). V was shortened by 3 bases and J by 0 bases, with 12 bases between the two germline ends. The CDR3 loop spans 17 amino acids. CDR1 and CDR2 (germline): MDHEN, SYDVKM. The CDR3: CASSFGRGFSGANVLTF. The CDR3 bases are TGTGCCAGCAGTTTCGGCAGGGGCTTCTCTGGGGCCAACGTCCTGACTTTC.

To note about this clonotype: One end of the junction is discordant with germline, which a read error may explain. The genes are TRBV5-1 and TRBJ2-3, with 10 positions matching TRBD2. CDR1 is SGHRS, CDR2 YFSETQ, per germline. This CDR3 contains 15 residues. The CDR3 DNA is TGCGCCAGCAGCTCCAGCGGGAGGGCCACACATACGCAGTATTTT. It yields the protein CASSSSGRATHTQYF.

At least ten counts were recorded for this clonotype. This chain links TRBV9 with TRBJ2-2, with D maybe TRBD1 (5 bases). This CDR3 has 13 amino acids. The V end lost 0 bases, the J end lost 6 bases, and 6 bases lay between the germline ends. The germline V gene encodes CDR1 SGDLS and CDR2 YYNGEE. CDR3 DNA: TGTGCCAGCAGCGTAGAAGGGGCCGGGGAGCTGTTTTTT. Amino acids: CASSVEGAGELFF.

This clonotype was observed a few times. This sequence joins TRBV7-2 and TRBJ2-3; D is undetermined. This CDR3 is built from 13 residues. V was shortened by 5 bases and J by 7 bases, with 13 bases between the two germline ends. Germline lookup yields CDR1 SGHTA and CDR2 FQGNSA. The CDR3 nucleotides read TGTGCCAGCAGCCAAAACTCTGAATATACGCAGTATTTT. Residues: CASSQNSEYTQYF.

The chain recombines TRBV2 with TRBJ2-7; 8 nucleotides agree with TRBD2. Germline V gene data show CDR1 as SNHLY and CDR2 as FYNNEI. The ends lost 7 bases at V and 6 bases at J; junction bases unmatched: 8. The CDR3 is 13 residues long. Here the CDR3 DNA reads TGTGCCAGCACCCCACTAGCGGCGGGCGAGCAGTACTTC. Translated, it gives CASTPLAAGEQYF. The full variable domain, rest sourced from reference TRBV2 and TRBJ2-7, is EPEVTQTPSHQVTQMGQEVILRCVPISNHLYFYWYRQILGQKVEFLVSFYNNEISEKSEIFDDQFSVERPDGSNFTLKIRSTKLEDSAMYFCASTPLAAGEQYFGPGTRLTVT.

The chain joins TRBV7-7 to TRBJ2-1; TRBD2 matches at 12 bases. Germline trimming cut 5 bases from V and 5 bases from J; bases unmatched to any gene: 13. This CDR3 comprises 18 residues. Germline loops: CDR1 SSHAT, CDR2 FNYEAQ (reference sequence). This CDR3 reads CASSPGPPWTSGDNEQFF. CDR3 nucleotide sequence: TGTGCCAGCAGCCCCGGCCCCCCTTGGACTAGCGGGGACAATGAGCAGTTCTTC.

This clonotype was picked up a small number of times. This chain joins TRBV28 and TRBJ1-6; D remains ambiguous. Trimming pared 4 bases from V and 4 bases from J, leaving 11 bases between. The CDR3 is made up of 15 amino acids. CDR1 and CDR2 from the germline V gene are MDHEN and SYDVKM. The CDR3 coding sequence is TGTGCCAGCAGTTCTGCAGAGATTTATAATTCACCCCTCCACTTT. Protein: CASSSAEIYNSPLHF.

The chain has TRBV4-3 and TRBJ2-7; TRBD1 aligns across 8 bases. Germline loops: CDR1 LGHNA, CDR2 YSLEER. CDR3 size: 14 residues. V shed 0 bases and J 6 bases; nucleotides not matched to a gene: 4. In DNA form, the CDR3 reads TGCGCCAGCAGCCAAGATGGCAGGGGGCTCGAGCAGTACTTC. It encodes CASSQDGRGLEQYF.

This sequence joins TRBV6-1 and TRBJ2-1, with D perhaps TRBD1 or TRBD2 (5 bases each). Germline CDR1 MNHNS, CDR2 SASEGT. The CDR3 has 15 amino acids. V shed 9 bases and J shed 0 bases, with 15 bases lying between them. The DNA for the CDR3 is TGTGCCAGTCGATCGAGGGGCGCCTCCTACAATGAGCAGTTCTTC. Translating gives CASRSRGASYNEQFF.

This clonotype has a count of ten or more. The chain carries TRBV5-1 and TRBJ2-1, with unresolved D. The V gene's germline CDR1 is SGHRS and CDR2 YFSETQ. Trimming shortened V by 0 bases and J by 3 bases, and 16 bases separated the two germline ends. The CDR3 extends over 17 amino acids. CDR3 DNA: TGCGCCAGCAGCTTGGAGGCCGATGTCTACCTCTACAATGAGCAGTTCTTC. Amino acids: CASSLEADVYLYNEQFF.

This clonotype was detected ten times or more. The chain carries TRBV18 and TRBJ2-5; 7 bases align to TRBD1. Germline V gives CDR1 KGHSH, CDR2 LQKENI. CDR3 size: 14 residues. V trimming: 8 bases; J trimming: 2 bases; junction bases outside the gene matches: 8. CDR3 sequence (DNA): TGTGCCAGCAGCCCAAGGGGGCAGCAAGAGACCCAGTACTTC. It is translated as CASSPRGQQETQYF.

The table lists this clonotype with a few counts. The J gene is TRBJ2-1, the V gene TRBV29-1; 11 bases agree with TRBD2. The J segment lost 0 bases and the V segment lost 4 bases, leaving 5 bases of the junction unmatched. Germline CDR1 and CDR2: SQVTM and ANQGSEA. CDR3 length: 16 residues. In nucleotides, the CDR3 is TGCAGCGTTGCGGGACTAGCGGAGACCTCCTACAATGAGCAGTTCTTC. Encoded protein: CSVAGLAETSYNEQFF.

Only a few counts were recorded for this clonotype. J is TRBJ2-3 and V is TRBV27; tentatively, D is TRBD2 (6 bases). This CDR3 has 18 residues. V was clipped by 2 bases and J by 2 bases, with 20 bases between them. Germline assignment: CDR1 MNHEY and CDR2 SMNVEV (reference sequence). Written as DNA, the CDR3 is TGTGCCAGCAGTTTAGTAGGGACGCGGGGCGAAAACACAGATACGCAGTATTTT. Residues: CASSLVGTRGENTDTQYF.

This clonotype appeared many times. This chain joins TRBV5-5 and TRBJ2-3; 11 nucleotides line up with TRBD2. The V and J ends lost 1 base and 7 bases, in that order; junction bases with no gene match: 5. Germline V gene sequence: CDR1 SGHKS, CDR2 YYEKEE (reference sequence). This CDR3 is 15 amino acids long. The CDR3 DNA is TGTGCCAGCAGCTTGACTAGCGGGGGCTTGAATACGCAGTATTTT. Protein product: CASSLTSGGLNTQYF. The whole variable domain, filled in from reference TRBV5-5 and TRBJ2-3, reads DAGVTQSPTHLIKTRGQQVTLRCSPISGHKSVSWYQQVLGQGPQFIFQYYEKEERGRGNFPDRFSARQFPNYSSELNVNALLLGDSALYLCASSLTSGGLNTQYFGPGTRLTVL.

This clonotype showed up just a few times. The genes are TRBV29-1 and TRBJ2-5; TRBD2 matches at 7 bases. Looked up from germline, CDR1 is SQVTM and CDR2 is ANQGSEA. The CDR3 totals 14 residues. Trimming cost V 3 bases and J 7 bases; bases outside gene matches: 11. The CDR3 nucleotides read TGCAGCGTTGATCCCCAGGCCTGGGGGGGGACCCAGTACTTC. Its protein product is CSVDPQAWGGTQYF.

This clonotype showed up just a few times. The chain combines TRBV4-3 with TRBJ1-3; D is undetermined. The V end lost 4 bases, the J end lost 0 bases, and 13 bases lay between the germline ends. CDR1 is LGHNA, CDR2 YSLEER, per germline. The CDR3 runs 16 residues. CDR3 amino acids: CASSPQPGSSGNTIYF. The CDR3 DNA is TGCGCCAGCAGCCCCCAACCGGGAAGCTCTGGAAACACCATATATTTT.

The rearrangement joins TRBV4-2 to TRBJ1-1, with 7 bases identical to TRBD1. The CDR3 totals 18 residues. Germline V lookup: CDR1 LGHNA, CDR2 YNFKEQ. V shed 1 base and J 1 base; nucleotides not matched to a gene: 12. CDR3: CASSQGVRQGSGNTEAFF. The DNA for the CDR3 is TGTGCCAGCAGCCAAGGGGTCCGACAGGGTAGTGGGAACACTGAAGCTTTCTTT.

The chain employs TRBV10-3 and TRBJ2-7, with D possibly TRBD2 on 6 matching bases. The CDR3 totals 16 residues. With 0 bases removed from V and 2 bases from J, the gap between germline ends came to 14 bases. Germline V CDR1 and CDR2: ENHRY, SYGVKD. CDR3 region: CAISESKAGLTYEQYF. The CDR3 DNA follows: TGTGCCATCAGTGAGTCGAAGGCGGGGCTCACCTACGAGCAGTACTTC.

In this sample, this clonotype turned up many times. V and J are TRBV20-1 and TRBJ2-1; D is uncertain. The germline V and J ends were trimmed by 5 bases and 3 bases, with 2 bases remaining between them. The CDR3 contains 10 residues. CDR1 and CDR2 from the germline V gene are DFQATT and SNEGSKA (reference sequence). The CDR3 here is CSALYNEQFF. As DNA, the CDR3 is TGCAGTGCTCTCTACAATGAGCAGTTCTTC.

The V call is TRBV29-1, the J call TRBJ1-2; D unresolved. Germline V gene data show CDR1 as SQVTM and CDR2 as ANQGSEA. The CDR3 is made up of 12 amino acids. The V end was cut by 2 bases, the J end by 1 base, with 5 bases between. As DNA, the CDR3 is TGCAGCGTTGAATCAGTTAACTATGGCTACACCTTC. It is translated as CSVESVNYGYTF.

The rearrangement joins TRBV12-3 or TRBV12-4 to TRBJ2-2; 7 bases are a match to TRBD1. This CDR3 has 15 amino acids. V lost 1 base and J lost 6; bases outside the gene matches: 5. The CDR3 DNA follows: TGTGCCAGCAGTTTAGTGGCAGGGGGTGCCGGGGAGCTGTTTTTT. This translates into CASSLVAGGAGELFF.

This clonotype has a handful of counts. V and J are TRBV7-9 and TRBJ2-3; possibly TRBD2 for D (6 bases). Germline lookup yields CDR1 SEHNR and CDR2 FQNEAQ (reference sequence). The CDR3 spans 15 residues. Deletions cut 2 bases from V and 6 bases from J, with 15 bases between. CDR3 loop: CASSLTQTRKDTQYF. The CDR3 region has the DNA TGTGCCAGCAGCTTAACCCAGACTAGAAAGGATACGCAGTATTTT.

This chain joins TRBV12-3 or TRBV12-4 and TRBJ1-4, with 8 bases fitting TRBD1. V lost 5 bases and J lost 8; bases outside the gene matches: 10. The CDR3 loop spans 15 amino acids. This chain's CDR3 is CASSGSGGVGEKLFF. The CDR3 bases are TGTGCCAGCAGTGGCTCAGGGGGCGTGGGGGAAAAACTGTTTTTT.

This clonotype was recorded a few times. The V and J genes are TRBV20-1 and TRBJ2-1; a possible D gene is TRBD2 (7 bases). CDR1 is DFQATT, CDR2 SNEGSKA, per germline (reference sequence). The CDR3 has 14 residues. Trimming stripped 6 bases from V and 8 bases from J, with 20 bases between. The CDR3 is CSAAGPKGGDEQFF. In DNA form, the CDR3 reads TGCAGTGCCGCCGGGCCTAAGGGGGGGGATGAGCAGTTCTTC.

This chain connects TRBV20-1 to TRBJ2-5; no clear D gene. The CDR3 totals 16 residues. Per the germline V gene, CDR1 is DFQATT and CDR2 is SNEGSKA (reference sequence). V was trimmed by 0 bases and J by 5 bases, leaving 19 bases between them. CDR3 nucleotide sequence: TGCAGTGCTAGAGATCTGGAGTATATCGTTTCGGAGACCCAGTACTTC. Translated: CSARDLEYIVSETQYF.

This clonotype was found a few times. CDR3 in amino acids: CSARDDDRGYSDTQYF. The CDR3 DNA follows: TGCAGTGCTAGAGATGATGACAGGGGCTATTCAGATACGCAGTATTTT. The chain combines TRBV20-1 with TRBJ2-3, with 8 bases aligning to TRBD1. CDR1 is DFQATT and CDR2 is SNEGSKA in the germline V gene (reference sequence). V gave up 0 bases and J gave up 4 bases; unmatched junction bases: 9. CDR3 length equals 16 residues.

This clonotype was seen a few times. The chain recombines TRBV20-1 with TRBJ1-1; no clear D. This CDR3 region has 14 residues. Between the trimmed V and J ends, which lost 6 bases and 5 bases, there was a span of 19 bases. Per germline, CDR1 DFQATT and CDR2 SNEGSKA (reference sequence). CDR3 sequence: CSARRGGPGTEAFF. CDR3 nucleotides: TGCAGTGCCCGGAGAGGAGGGCCTGGGACTGAAGCTTTCTTT.

A few counts support this clonotype. This chain uses TRBV15 with TRBJ2-3; 7 bases are shared with TRBD1. V dropped 0 bases and J dropped 2; count of bases not matched to a gene: 2. The CDR3 has 15 residues. The germline gives CDR1 LNHNV, CDR2 YYDKDF (reference sequence). The CDR3 spells CATSREGQITDTQYF. The DNA for the CDR3 is TGTGCCACCAGCAGAGAGGGACAGATCACAGATACGCAGTATTTT.